Given below is one T cell receptor beta chain in context. Assay: immunoSEQ multiplex PCR; the TCRdb copy retains only in-frame clones and omits some. The sample records 300,000 to 350,000 clones, around four fifths being singletons. Trimming removed 8 bases from V and 9 bases from J; junction bases left unmatched: 10. This CDR3 is 15 amino acids long. Per the germline V gene, CDR1 is MNHEY and CDR2 is SVGAGI. This record belongs to a study of cytotoxic CD8 clonotypes in ibrutinib-treated CLL. Study overall: Partial responses totalled roughly 24 and complete responses 2; after median approximately 74 months, roughly 14 remained remitted and approximately twelve progressed.

The sample in question was PBMCs, obtained before ibrutinib treatment. The receptor's source is a human donor with chronic lymphocytic leukemia. The V gene is TRBV6-5, the J gene TRBJ2-1, with TRBD2 matching over 13 bases. The CDR3: CASSKGLAGFGEQFF. CDR3 nucleotide sequence: TGTGCCAGCTCAAAGGGACTAGCGGGGTTTGGTGAGCAGTTCTTC.